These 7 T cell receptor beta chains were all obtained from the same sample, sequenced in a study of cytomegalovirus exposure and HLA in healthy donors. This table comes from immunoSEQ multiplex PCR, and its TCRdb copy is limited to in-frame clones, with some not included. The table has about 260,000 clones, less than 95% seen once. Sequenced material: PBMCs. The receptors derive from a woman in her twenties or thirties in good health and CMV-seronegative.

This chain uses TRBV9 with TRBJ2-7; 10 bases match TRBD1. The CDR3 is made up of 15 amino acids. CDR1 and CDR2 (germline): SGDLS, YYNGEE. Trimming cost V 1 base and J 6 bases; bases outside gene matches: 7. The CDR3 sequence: CASSVLATGGSEQYF. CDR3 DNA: TGTGCCAGCAGCGTACTGGCGACAGGGGGCTCCGAGCAGTACTTC.

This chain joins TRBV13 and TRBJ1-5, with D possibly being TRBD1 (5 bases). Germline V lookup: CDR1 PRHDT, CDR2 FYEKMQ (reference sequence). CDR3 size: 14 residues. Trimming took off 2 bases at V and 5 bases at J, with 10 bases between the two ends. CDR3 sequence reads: CASSLSGGDQPQHF. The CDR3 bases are TGTGCCAGCAGCTTATCCGGGGGAGATCAGCCCCAGCATTTT.

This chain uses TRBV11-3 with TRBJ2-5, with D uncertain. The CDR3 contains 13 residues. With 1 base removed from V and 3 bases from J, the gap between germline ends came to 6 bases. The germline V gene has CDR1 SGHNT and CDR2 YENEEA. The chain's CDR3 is CASSLVVKETQYF. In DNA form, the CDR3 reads TGTGCCAGCAGCTTAGTAGTTAAAGAGACCCAGTACTTC. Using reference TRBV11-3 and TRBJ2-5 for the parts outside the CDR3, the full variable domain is EAGVVQSPRYKIIEKKQPVAFWCNPISGHNTLYWYLQNLGQGPELLIRYENEEAVDDSQLPKDRFSAERLKGVDSTLKIQPAELGDSAVYLCASSLVVKETQYFGPGTRLLVL.

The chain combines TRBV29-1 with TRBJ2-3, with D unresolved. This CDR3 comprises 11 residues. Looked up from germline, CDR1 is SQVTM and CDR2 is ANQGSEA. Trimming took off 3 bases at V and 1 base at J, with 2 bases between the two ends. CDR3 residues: CSVDRTDTQYF. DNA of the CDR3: TGCAGCGTTGACCGCACAGATACGCAGTATTTT.

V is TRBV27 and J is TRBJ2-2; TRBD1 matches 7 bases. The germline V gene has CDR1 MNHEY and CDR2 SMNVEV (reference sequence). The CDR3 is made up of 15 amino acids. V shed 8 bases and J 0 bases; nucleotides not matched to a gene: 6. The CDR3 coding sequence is TGTGCCAGCGTGGATACAGGGGCGAACACCGGGGAGCTGTTTTTT. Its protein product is CASVDTGANTGELFF.

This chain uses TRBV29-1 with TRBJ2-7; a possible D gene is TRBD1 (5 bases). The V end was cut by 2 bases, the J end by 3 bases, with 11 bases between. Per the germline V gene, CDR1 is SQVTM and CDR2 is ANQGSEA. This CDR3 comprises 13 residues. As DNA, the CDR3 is TGCAGCGTTGAAAGTGGGGCCAACTACGAGCAGTACTTC. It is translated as CSVESGANYEQYF.

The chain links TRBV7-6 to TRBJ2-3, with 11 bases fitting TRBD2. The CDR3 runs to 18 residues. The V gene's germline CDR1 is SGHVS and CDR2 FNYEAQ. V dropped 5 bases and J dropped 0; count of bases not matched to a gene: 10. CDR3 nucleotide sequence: TGTGCCAGCAGCAGGGGACTAGCGGCAACCTCTAGCACAGATACGCAGTATTTT. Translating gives CASSRGLAATSSTDTQYF.